The rows below give T cell receptor beta chains drawn from one sample of a study of T-cell memory formation after mild COVID-19. TCRdb called the 5' RACE reads again in MiXCR, with one record for every CDR3 protein. Of fewer than 700,000 distinct CDR3 sequences listed, more than 15% were seen once; the top ten hold more than 10%. Sequencing was performed on PBMCs or a T cell subset sorted from them (not recorded which). These receptors were obtained from an adult woman who had mild COVID-19 (a few samples of this study predate the infection). Cell type and time point are not known. The CDR3 runs from the conserved cysteine through the conserved F or W. D genes are given only for firm matches. For some rows the clone size is stated as once, few or many, or as a class when expanded; others skip it.

D	size	V	J	DNA	CDR3
NA	NA	TRBV7-2	TRBJ2-3	TGTGCCAGCAGCACCAAAGGGGGGGGCACAGATACGCAGTATTTT	CASSTKGGGTDTQYF
TRBD1	NA	TRBV5-6	TRBJ2-5	TGTGCCAGCAGCCGGGGACAGGGGTCGGAGACCCAGTACTTC	CASSRGQGSETQYF
NA	few	TRBV12-3/TRBV12-4	TRBJ2-1	TGTGCCAGCAGCCCAGACTACGCGTGGAGATTGGGCTCGTCCTACAATGAGCAGTTCTTC	CASSPDYAWRLGSSYNEQFF
NA	NA	TRBV4-3	TRBJ2-3	TGCGCCAGCAGCCAGATGATCGGCGGGAACACAGATACGCAGTATTTT	CASSQMIGGNTDTQYF
NA	NA	TRBV14	TRBJ2-3	TGTGCCAGCAGCCAAGATCTGCGTGATACGCAGTATTTT	CASSQDLRDTQYF
TRBD1	few	TRBV12-5	TRBJ2-1	TGTGCTAGTGGTTTGCCCGTGGGAGACAGGGGCGGCAATGAGCAGTTCTTC	CASGLPVGDRGGNEQFF
TRBD2	NA	TRBV29-1	TRBJ2-2	TGCAGCGCTGGAACTAGCGGGGGGGCCTCCGGGGAGCTGTTTTTT	CSAGTSGGASGELFF
NA	NA	TRBV5-1	TRBJ2-1	TGCGCCAGCAGCTTGGAGCAGAGCTCCTACAATGAGCAGTTCTTC	CASSLEQSSYNEQFF
TRBD2	NA	TRBV3-1	TRBJ2-1	TGTGCCAGCAGCCAGCCAACGAGCGGGGGGTCGATTTTC	CASSQPTSGGSIF
TRBD1	NA	TRBV30	TRBJ2-2	TGTGCCTGGAGGCGACAGGGGATGAACACCGGGGAGCTGTTTTTT	CAWRRQGMNTGELFF
NA	many	TRBV12-3/TRBV12-4	TRBJ2-1	TGTGCCAGCAGTTACAGCGGTAGCAATGAGCAGTTCTTC	CASSYSGSNEQFF
TRBD1	few	TRBV27	TRBJ2-1	TGTGCCACCTCCCGGGGACAGAACTACAATGAGCAGTTCTTC	CATSRGQNYNEQFF
NA	NA	TRBV4-1	TRBJ2-5	TGCGCCAGCAGCCAACGGGGGAGCCAAGAGACCCAGTACTTC	CASSQRGSQETQYF
NA	few	TRBV20-1	TRBJ2-7	TGCAGTGCTCACAAGATTTACGAGCAGTACTTC	CSAHKIYEQYF
TRBD2	few	TRBV7-9	TRBJ2-1	TGTGCCAGCAGCGAGAACCTTCTAGCGGGGGGGCTGGAGTTCTTC	CASSENLLAGGLEFF
NA	NA	TRBV5-5	TRBJ2-2	TGTGCCAGCAGGCCCGACTCGTCCCGGGAGCTGTTTTTT	CASRPDSSRELFF
NA	NA	TRBV6-1	TRBJ1-1	TGTGCCAGCAGTGAAGCGAGTGACACTGAAGCTTTCTTT	CASSEASDTEAFF
TRBD2	few	TRBV2	TRBJ2-5	TGTGCCAGCAGAGCTAGGACTAGCGGGGGCCAAGAGACCCAGTACTTC	CASRARTSGGQETQYF
TRBD2	few	TRBV5-1	TRBJ2-1	TGCGCCAGCAGCAAGGAGGCTAGCGGGGGTTACAATGGGCAGTTCTTC	CASSKEASGGYNGQFF
TRBD2	few	TRBV6-2/TRBV6-3	TRBJ2-1	TGTGCCAGCAGTTACGTGGCTAGCGGGAGTAGATACAATGAGCAGTTCTTC	CASSYVASGSRYNEQFF
NA	NA	TRBV25-1	TRBJ1-4	TGTGCCACCTCACAGGGAGGGAGTGAAAAACTGTTTTTT	CATSQGGSEKLFF
TRBD1	few	TRBV7-9	TRBJ2-5	TGTGCCAGCAGCTTTGTCCGGGACAGGGGGCATGAGACCCAGTACTTC	CASSFVRDRGHETQYF
NA	many	TRBV20-1	TRBJ2-3	TGCAGTGCGTTCGATGACAGCAATCACACAGATACGCAGTATTTT	CSAFDDSNHTDTQYF
NA	few	TRBV5-1	TRBJ2-5	TGCGCCAGCAGCCACCAGGGTGTCCAAGAGACCCAGTACTTC	CASSHQGVQETQYF
TRBD1	NA	TRBV9	TRBJ2-7	TGTGCCAGCAGCATTGAGACAGGGCCGTTCGAGCAGTACTTC	CASSIETGPFEQYF
NA	NA	TRBV27	TRBJ2-5	TGTGCCAGCAGTCTGTACAGCGGAAAAGAGACCCAGTACTTC	CASSLYSGKETQYF
TRBD2	few	TRBV2	TRBJ2-3	TGTGCCAGCAGTCCACGAGGGACTAGCGGATACACAGATACGCAGTATTTT	CASSPRGTSGYTDTQYF
NA	few	TRBV29-1	TRBJ2-1	TGCAGCGTTGGACCCGACAGCTACAATGAGCAGTTCTTC	CSVGPDSYNEQFF
NA	few	TRBV5-1	TRBJ1-1	TGCGCCAGCAGCTTAAGGACGGTCATGAACACTGAAGCTTTCTTT	CASSLRTVMNTEAFF
TRBD1	NA	TRBV4-1	TRBJ1-6	TGCGCCAGCAGCGCCCGGGACAGGGGGGATTCACCCCTCCACTTT	CASSARDRGDSPLHF
NA	NA	TRBV29-1	TRBJ1-1	TGCAGCTTAGCGGACAGTATGAACACTGAAGCTTTCTTT	CSLADSMNTEAFF
NA	NA	TRBV12-2	TRBJ2-1	TGTGCAAGTCGCTTAGAGGGTAGCGGTGACCTCTACAATGAGCAGTTCTTC	CASRLEGSGDLYNEQFF
TRBD1	many	TRBV5-6	TRBJ1-1	TGTGCCAGCAGCCCGGACAGGGGATATGGATACACTGAAGCTTTCTTT	CASSPDRGYGYTEAFF
NA	NA	TRBV12-5	TRBJ2-1	TGTGCTAGCCGAAAAGACAGCCTCTTCTACAATGAGCAGTTCTTC	CASRKDSLFYNEQFF
NA	many	TRBV12-3/TRBV12-4	TRBJ1-1	TGCGCCAGCAGCTTGGGGGGCGACACTGAAGCTTTCTTT	CASSLGGDTEAFF
NA	NA	TRBV13	TRBJ2-5	TGTGCCAGCAGCTTAAGCAGGGGCGACCAAGAGACCCAGTACTTC	CASSLSRGDQETQYF
NA	few	TRBV7-6	TRBJ2-1	TGTGCCAGCAGCTTAGGGTCTAGCCCCTACAATGAGCAGTTCTTC	CASSLGSSPYNEQFF
NA	few	TRBV13	TRBJ2-3	TGTGCCAGCAGCTTGGGAGCGGGTATCACAGATACGCAGTATTTT	CASSLGAGITDTQYF
TRBD1	NA	TRBV5-1	TRBJ2-7	TGCGCCAGCAGACCGCCGGACAGGGCCTTTCACGAGCAGTACTTC	CASRPPDRAFHEQYF
TRBD1	NA	TRBV3-1	TRBJ1-1	TGTGCCAGCAGCCCGCTCCGACAGGGGCCATGGGACACTGAAGCTTTCTTT	CASSPLRQGPWDTEAFF